The sequence of this TCR beta chain was determined in a study of blood T cell repertoires in COVID-19. Study summary: Acute-phase and convalescent COVID-19 samples originated in the United States, Italy and Spain. PBMCs, B-cell-depleted T cells, or T cells were the source of the cDNA or gDNA that made up the material.

This CDR3 has 11 residues. Trimming removed 4 bases at V and 1 base at J, with 3 bases between. Germline V gives CDR1 GTSNPN, CDR2 SVGIG (reference sequence). Per the study methods: Amplification from reference gene primers served as the basis for estimated nucleated cell counts. Assay used: immunoSEQ multiplex PCR; TCRdb lists only in-frame clones, some missing. D and trimming were read from the DNA, whereas the V and J calls and clone size are those reported in that table. The table records 160,000 or so clones, roughly 85% of them present only once. The sequence derives from a man aged 40-49 years with acute or convalescent COVID-19. The material sequenced was peripheral blood. This chain uses TRBV30 with TRBJ2-3; the D is unclear. The CDR3 DNA reads TGTGCCTGGACTGGCACAGATACGCAGTATTTT. This codes for CAWTGTDTQYF.